This T cell receptor (beta chain) was observed in a study of T-cell memory formation after mild COVID-19. General observations from the study: Clones contracting across day 15 to 85 had a balanced CD4/CD8 profile; later expanding clones leaned CD4+.

TCRdb re-derived calls from the 5' RACE reads in MiXCR, one entry per CDR3 protein. The repertoire holds 100,000 to 150,000 distinct CDR3 sequences, with about 6% as singletons. Germline values: CDR1 LGHNA, CDR2 YSLEER. This CDR3 is 13 amino acids long. V was cut by 3 bases and J by 5 bases, with 11 bases left in between. This clonotype was observed a handful of times. Its target is not known. The chain combines TRBV4-3 with TRBJ2-7; D call uncertain. This receptor was identified in an adult woman who had mild COVID-19 (a few samples of this study predate the infection). Cell type and time point are not known. Specimen: PBMCs or a T cell subset sorted from them (not recorded which). For the CDR3, the DNA is TGCGCCAGCAGCCAGGAGATACGAGACGAGCAGTACTTC. This translates into CASSQEIRDEQYF.